The 20 T cell receptor beta chains presented below share a single source sample, sequenced in a study of vaccination and CD4 T cells after COVID-19 (dated by TCRdb to between 2021 and 2023). According to the study, the label for this sample's treatment or condition signals: roughly 11-day PBMC culture with coronavirus spike peptide pools or control peptides (ViraFEST assay). The library relied on PCR. Sequencing relied on an Illumina iSeq 100. At the Johns Hopkins FTIC core, DNA from the cultured CD4+ T cells underwent TCR sequencing with the Oncomine TCR Beta short-read assay. TCRdb handled the public reads itself, with Q25 trimming in fastp and clone calling in MiXCR, and kept productive beta chains. Each record represents a unique CDR3 protein, reported with the most common genes and DNA among its rows. Within this sample are approximately 15,000 distinct CDR3 sequences, with around two fifths of them counted one time only. In total, the top ten clones hold about 5.7% of the sample.

These TCRs' antigens remain unknown. Sequenced material: CD4+ T cells from blood, cultured in vitro, taken before SARS-CoV-2 vaccination. The receptors stem from a human donor who had recovered from COVID-19.

The V call is TRBV11-2, the J call TRBJ2-7; 11 nucleotides line up with TRBD2. This CDR3 region has 15 residues. Germline loops: CDR1 SGHAT, CDR2 FQNNGV. Unmatched junction bases numbered 5, after V lost 6 bases and J lost 1 base. The CDR3 sequence is CASRRLAGNSYEQYF. The DNA of the CDR3 is TGTGCCAGCAGGCGACTAGCGGGAAATTCCTACGAGCAGTACTTC.

The chain has TRBV6-5 and TRBJ2-7; D is undetermined. V was cut by 2 bases and J by 7 bases, with 6 bases left in between. The CDR3 extends over 11 amino acids. The V gene's germline CDR1 is MNHEY and CDR2 SVGAGI. The DNA for the CDR3 is TGTGCCAGCAGTTACCGGCGAGAGCAGTACTTC. Translation: CASSYRREQYF.

The V gene is TRBV4-1, the J gene TRBJ2-5; 10 bases line up with TRBD2. Losses at the gene ends were 0 bases for V and 4 bases for J; bases not matched to a gene: 11. The CDR3 extends over 18 amino acids. Per the germline V gene, CDR1 is MGHRA and CDR2 is YSYEKL. CDR3: CASSQDHFEASGRETQYF. The CDR3 DNA reads as TGCGCCAGCAGCCAAGATCATTTTGAGGCTAGCGGGAGAGAGACCCAGTACTTC.

The chain couples TRBV5-1 to TRBJ1-6; D may be TRBD1 (5 bases). Germline V gene lookup returns CDR1 SGHRS and CDR2 YFSETQ. The length of the CDR3 is 16 residues. Trimming shortened V by 0 bases and J by 5 bases, and 12 bases separated the two germline ends. CDR3 sequence: CASSLVGTGNNSPLHF. The CDR3 bases are TGCGCCAGCAGCTTGGTAGGTACAGGAAATAATTCACCCCTCCACTTT.

This clonotype has more than one count but fewer than ten. The rearrangement joins TRBV6-1 to TRBJ1-1, with D unresolved. This CDR3 is 12 amino acids long. Germline CDR1 and CDR2: MNHNS and SASEGT. Trimming cost V 6 bases and J 0 bases, with 5 bases left between them. CDR3 loop: CASRSLNTEAFF. CDR3 bases: TGTGCCAGCAGATCCCTGAACACTGAAGCTTTCTTT.

Note on this clonotype: A junction boundary mismatches the germline segment, possibly from a read error. The chain has TRBV6-1 and TRBJ2-4, with D perhaps TRBD2 (5 bases). CDR1 is MNHNS and CDR2 is SASEGT in the germline V gene. CDR3 length: 11 amino acids. CDR3 DNA sequence: TGTGCCAGCAGAATAGAGGGCCAACTAGACTTC. Translating it yields CASRIEGQLDF.

The chain uses TRBV6-4 and TRBJ2-5; 11 bases are a match to TRBD1. The V and J ends lost 6 bases and 5 bases, in that order; junction bases with no gene match: 2. Germline CDR1 MRHNA, CDR2 SNTAGT. The CDR3 is 13 residues long. The CDR3 loop reads CASSRDRGETQYF. In DNA form, the CDR3 reads TGTGCCAGCAGCCGGGACAGGGGGGAGACCCAGTACTTC.

This clonotype came up a few times. V usage is TRBV7-6 and J usage is TRBJ2-5; the match to TRBD1 covers 9 bases. V was clipped by 1 base and J by 2 bases; unmatched bases: 2. This CDR3 comprises 15 residues. CDR1 is SGHVS and CDR2 is FNYEAQ in the germline V gene. The DNA of the CDR3 is TGTGCCAGCAGCTTAGTTGGGACAGGGCAAGAGACCCAGTACTTC. This codes for CASSLVGTGQETQYF.

This clonotype was seen a single time. Here the CDR3 DNA reads TGTGCCAGCACGGGGTCGGGCACCGGGGAGCTGTTTTTT. This codes for CASTGSGTGELFF. The chain uses TRBV27 and TRBJ2-2; a possible D gene is TRBD2 (5 bases). The CDR3 is 13 amino acids. Trimming shortened V by 7 bases and J by 4 bases, and 10 bases separated the two germline ends. Germline CDR1 is MNHEY and CDR2 is SMNVEV (reference sequence).

The chain combines TRBV7-9 with TRBJ2-1; 9 bases map to TRBD2. Germline V gene data show CDR1 as SEHNR and CDR2 as FQNEAQ (reference sequence). V lost 2 bases and J lost 9; bases outside the gene matches: 8. This CDR3 is 15 amino acids long. This chain's CDR3 is CASSLYSGGTSEQFF. CDR3 coding DNA: TGTGCCAGCAGCTTATACAGCGGGGGGACGAGTGAGCAGTTCTTC.

The chain recombines TRBV6-1 with TRBJ2-2; D is tentatively TRBD1 or TRBD2 (5 bases each). CDR1 is MNHNS and CDR2 is SASEGT in the germline V gene. This CDR3 is built from 17 residues. The V and J ends lost 5 bases and 0 bases respectively, with 16 bases between them. The CDR3 loop is CASSLSRGDSNTGELFF. In nucleotides, the CDR3 is TGTGCCAGCAGTCTCTCTAGGGGAGACTCGAACACCGGGGAGCTGTTTTTT.

This clonotype was counted only a few times. The rearrangement uses TRBV28 and TRBJ2-7; TRBD1 aligns across 9 bases. Germline lookup yields CDR1 MDHEN and CDR2 SYDVKM. V lost 8 bases, J lost 3 bases, and 2 bases stayed unmatched. The CDR3 sequence is 12 residues long. The CDR3 coding sequence is TGTGCCAGCGGGACAGGGTACTACGAGCAGTACTTC. It is translated as CASGTGYYEQYF.

This chain connects TRBV2 to TRBJ2-2; D unresolved. CDR3 length: 14 amino acids. V dropped 6 bases and J dropped 2 bases, with 10 bases sitting between them. CDR1 is SNHLY, CDR2 FYNNEI, per germline. The CDR3 DNA reads as TGTGCCAGCAGCCCGGGCCAAAACACCGGGGAGCTGTTTTTT. Translation: CASSPGQNTGELFF. Supplemented by reference TRBV2 and TRBJ2-2, the full variable domain reads EPEVTQTPSHQVTQMGQEVILRCVPISNHLYFYWYRQILGQKVEFLVSFYNNEISEKSEIFDDQFSVERPDGSNFTLKIRSTKLEDSAMYFCASSPGQNTGELFFGEGSRLTVL.

In this sample, this clonotype turned up a few times. The chain links TRBV6-2 or TRBV6-3 to TRBJ1-5; D is unclear. This CDR3 has 18 residues. Trimming cost V 5 bases and J 4 bases, with 24 bases left between them. Germline V gives CDR1 MNHEY, CDR2 SVGEGT. CDR3 protein: CASSPSTNPNSHNQPQHF. The CDR3 DNA is TGTGCCAGCAGTCCCTCTACGAACCCAAACAGCCATAATCAGCCCCAGCATTTT.

V and J are TRBV7-2 and TRBJ2-1; 7 bases align to TRBD2. Germline loops: CDR1 SGHTA, CDR2 FQGNSA. CDR3 length: 15 amino acids. Trimming took 4 bases from V and 0 from J; bases not matched to a gene: 3. The CDR3 region is CASSWGGSSYNEQFF. The CDR3 nucleotides are TGTGCCAGCAGCTGGGGCGGGAGCTCCTACAATGAGCAGTTCTTC.

The chain combines TRBV4-3 with TRBJ2-2; D gene unclear. V dropped 3 bases and J dropped 6 bases, with 11 bases sitting between them. The germline V gene encodes CDR1 LGHNA and CDR2 YSLEER. This CDR3 has 14 amino acids. The CDR3 DNA reads TGCGCCAGCAGCCATTACACGTACGCCGGGGAGCTGTTTTTT. Protein: CASSHYTYAGELFF.

V gene TRBV2 combines with J gene TRBJ2-2, with TRBD2 matching 10 bases. Germline V gene data show CDR1 as SNHLY and CDR2 as FYNNEI. Trimming at V came to 6 bases and at J to 4 bases, leaving 5 bases not matched to a gene. This CDR3 region has 15 residues. The DNA for the CDR3 is TGTGCCAGCAGGGCAAGCGGGAGGGGCACCGGGGAGCTGTTTTTT. It specifies CASRASGRGTGELFF.

The rearrangement links TRBV7-2 to TRBJ1-1; D is possibly TRBD1 (5 bases). The CDR3 loop spans 14 amino acids. Germline V lookup: CDR1 SGHTA, CDR2 FQGNSA. V dropped 2 bases and J dropped 3 bases, with 10 bases sitting between them. The CDR3, as DNA: TGTGCCAGCAGCTTATATCCGGGGGACACTGAAGCTTTCTTT. Its protein is CASSLYPGDTEAFF.

The genes are TRBV7-2 and TRBJ1-1; 8 bases are shared with TRBD1. The CDR3 covers 14 residues. Trimming removed 5 bases from V and 4 bases from J; junction bases left unmatched: 6. Germline CDR1 and CDR2: SGHTA and FQGNSA. The CDR3 DNA reads TGTGCCAGCAGCCCAGGGGGCAAGGGCACTGAAGCTTTCTTT. It translates to CASSPGGKGTEAFF.

The genes are TRBV9 and TRBJ2-7; 11 nucleotides align to TRBD1. Germline CDR1 and CDR2: SGDLS and YYNGEE. The V and J ends lost 4 bases and 1 base, in that order; junction bases with no gene match: 4. The CDR3 spans 15 residues. CDR3 sequence reads: CASSSGTGGSYEQYF. The DNA of the CDR3 is TGTGCCAGCAGCTCTGGGACAGGGGGGTCCTACGAGCAGTACTTC. Drawing the rest from reference TRBV9 and TRBJ2-7, the complete variable domain is DSGVTQTPKHLITATGQRVTLRCSPRSGDLSVYWYQQSLDQGLQFLIQYYNGEERAKGNILERFSAQQFPDLHSELNLSSLELGDSALYFCASSSGTGGSYEQYFGPGTRLTVT.